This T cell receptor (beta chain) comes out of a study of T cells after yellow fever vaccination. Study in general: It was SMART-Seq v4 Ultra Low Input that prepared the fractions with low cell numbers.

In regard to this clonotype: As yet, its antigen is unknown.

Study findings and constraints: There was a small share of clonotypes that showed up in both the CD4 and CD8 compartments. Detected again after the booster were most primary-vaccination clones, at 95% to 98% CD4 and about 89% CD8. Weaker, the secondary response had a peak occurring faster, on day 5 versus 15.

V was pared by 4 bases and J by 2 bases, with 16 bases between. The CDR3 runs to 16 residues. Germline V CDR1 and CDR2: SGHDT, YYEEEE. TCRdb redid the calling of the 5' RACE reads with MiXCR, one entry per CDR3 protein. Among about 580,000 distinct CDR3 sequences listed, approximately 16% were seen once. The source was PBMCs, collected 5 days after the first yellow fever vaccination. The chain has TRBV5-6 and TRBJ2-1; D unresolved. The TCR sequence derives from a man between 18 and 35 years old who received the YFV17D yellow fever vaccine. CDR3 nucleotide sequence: TGTGCCAGCAGCCCGAGGTGGTCAGGCCCCTACAATGAGCAGTTCTTC. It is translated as CASSPRWSGPYNEQFF.